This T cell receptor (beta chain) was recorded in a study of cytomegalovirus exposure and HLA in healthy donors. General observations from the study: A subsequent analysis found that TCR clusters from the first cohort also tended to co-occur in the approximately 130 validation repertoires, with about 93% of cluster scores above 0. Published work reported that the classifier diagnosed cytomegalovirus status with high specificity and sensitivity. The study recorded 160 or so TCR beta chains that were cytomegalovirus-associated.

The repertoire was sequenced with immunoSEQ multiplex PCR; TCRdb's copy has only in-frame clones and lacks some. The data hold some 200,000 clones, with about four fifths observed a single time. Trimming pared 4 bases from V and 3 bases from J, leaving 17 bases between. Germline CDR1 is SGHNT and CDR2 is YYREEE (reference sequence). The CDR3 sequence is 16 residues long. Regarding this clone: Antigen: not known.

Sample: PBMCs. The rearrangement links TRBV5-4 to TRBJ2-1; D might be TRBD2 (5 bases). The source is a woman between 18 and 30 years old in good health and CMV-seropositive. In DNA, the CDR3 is TGTGCCAGCAGCACCCCCGGGGAGCGGATCTACAATGAGCAGTTCTTC. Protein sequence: CASSTPGERIYNEQFF.